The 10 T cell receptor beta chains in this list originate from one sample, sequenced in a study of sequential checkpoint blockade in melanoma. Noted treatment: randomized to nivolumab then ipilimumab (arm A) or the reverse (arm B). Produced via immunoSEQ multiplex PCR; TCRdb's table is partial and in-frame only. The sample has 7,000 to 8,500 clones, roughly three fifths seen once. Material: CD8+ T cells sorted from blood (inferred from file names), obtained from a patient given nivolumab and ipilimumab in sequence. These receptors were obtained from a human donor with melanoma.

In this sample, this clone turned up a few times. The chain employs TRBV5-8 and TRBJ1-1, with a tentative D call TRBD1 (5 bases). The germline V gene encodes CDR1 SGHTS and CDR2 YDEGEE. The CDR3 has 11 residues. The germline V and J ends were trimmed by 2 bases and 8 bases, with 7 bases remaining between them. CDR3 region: CASSFGQEAFF. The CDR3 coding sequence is TGTGCCAGCAGCTTTGGACAAGAAGCTTTCTTT.

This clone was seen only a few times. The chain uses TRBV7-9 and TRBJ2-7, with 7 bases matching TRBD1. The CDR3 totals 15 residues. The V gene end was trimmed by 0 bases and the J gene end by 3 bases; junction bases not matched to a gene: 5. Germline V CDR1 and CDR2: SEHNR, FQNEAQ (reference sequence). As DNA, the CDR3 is TGTGCCAGCAGCTTAGCGGGGACAGCAAACTACGAGCAGTACTTC. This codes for CASSLAGTANYEQYF.

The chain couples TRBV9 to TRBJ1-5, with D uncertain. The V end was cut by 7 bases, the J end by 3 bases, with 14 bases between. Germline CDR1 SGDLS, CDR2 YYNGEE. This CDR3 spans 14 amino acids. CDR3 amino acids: CASGEGNINQPQHF. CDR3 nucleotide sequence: TGTGCCAGCGGGGAGGGAAACATCAATCAGCCCCAGCATTTT. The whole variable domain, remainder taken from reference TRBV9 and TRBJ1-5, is DSGVTQTPKHLITATGQRVTLRCSPRSGDLSVYWYQQSLDQGLQFLIQYYNGEERAKGNILERFSAQQFPDLHSELNLSSLELGDSALYFCASGEGNINQPQHFGDGTRLSIL.

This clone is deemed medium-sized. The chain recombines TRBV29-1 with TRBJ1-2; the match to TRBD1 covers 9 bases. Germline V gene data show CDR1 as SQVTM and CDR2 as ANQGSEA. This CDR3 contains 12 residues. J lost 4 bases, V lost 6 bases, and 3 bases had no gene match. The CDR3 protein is CSVGQGVYGYTF. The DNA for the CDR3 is TGCAGCGTGGGACAGGGAGTCTATGGCTACACCTTC.

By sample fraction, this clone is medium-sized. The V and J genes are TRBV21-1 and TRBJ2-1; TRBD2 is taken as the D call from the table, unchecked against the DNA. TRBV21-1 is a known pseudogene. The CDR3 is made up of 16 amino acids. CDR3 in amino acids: CASSNLAGALYNEQFF. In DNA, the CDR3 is TGTGCCAGCAGCAACCTAGCCGGCGCTCTCTACAATGAGCAGTTCTTC.

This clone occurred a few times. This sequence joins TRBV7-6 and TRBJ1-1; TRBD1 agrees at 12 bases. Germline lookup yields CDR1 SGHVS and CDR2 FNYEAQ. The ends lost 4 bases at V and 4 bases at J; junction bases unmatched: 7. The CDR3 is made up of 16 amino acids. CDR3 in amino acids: CASSSGTGGWSTEAFF. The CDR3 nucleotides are TGTGCCAGCAGCTCCGGGACAGGGGGCTGGAGCACTGAAGCTTTCTTT.

This chain's CDR3 is CASSPIPGQGFSYEQYF. DNA for the CDR3: TGTGCCAGCAGTCCTATCCCCGGACAGGGTTTCTCCTACGAGCAGTACTTC. The gene calls are TRBV27 and TRBJ2-7; 8 positions match TRBD1. The CDR3 is made up of 17 amino acids. After removal of 5 bases from V and 0 bases from J, the junction contained 12 bases not matched to a gene. CDR1 is MNHEY, CDR2 SMNVEV, per germline (reference sequence).

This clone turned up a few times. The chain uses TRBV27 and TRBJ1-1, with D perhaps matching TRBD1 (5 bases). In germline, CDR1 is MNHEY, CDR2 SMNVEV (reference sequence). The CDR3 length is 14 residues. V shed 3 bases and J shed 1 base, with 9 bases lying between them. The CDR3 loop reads CASSFVRANTEAFF. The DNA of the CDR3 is TGTGCCAGCAGTTTCGTCAGGGCGAACACTGAAGCTTTCTTT.

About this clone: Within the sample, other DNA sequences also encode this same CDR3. CDR3 coding DNA: TGTGCCAGTAGTTCCTCCGGGATAAACATTCAGTACTTC. Translating gives CASSSSGINIQYF. V gene TRBV19 combines with J gene TRBJ2-4; D might be TRBD2 (5 bases). CDR1 and CDR2 (germline): LNHDA, SQIVND (reference sequence). CDR3 length equals 13 residues. V was cut by 5 bases and J by 6 bases, with 11 bases left in between.

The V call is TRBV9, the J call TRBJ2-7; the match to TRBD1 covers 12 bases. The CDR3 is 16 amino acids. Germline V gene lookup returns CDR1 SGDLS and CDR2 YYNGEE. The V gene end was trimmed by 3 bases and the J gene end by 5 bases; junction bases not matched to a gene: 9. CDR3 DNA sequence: TGTGCCAGCAGCGCCGAGACGGGACAGGGGGCCAACGAGCAGTACTTC. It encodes CASSAETGQGANEQYF.